What follows are 6 T cell receptor beta chains derived from one specimen sequenced in a study of blood T cells in healthy people across ages. Through a sample-barcoded 5' primer and a J-beta primer mix, a second PCR was run for about 6 to 12 cycles. TCRdb itself ran the 5' RACE reads through MiXCR, one entry per CDR3 protein. The sample has about 1,000,000 distinct CDR3 sequences; 40% to 50% are singletons. The sample was blood. These receptors were taken from a woman in her sixties in good health.

The genes are TRBV5-1 and TRBJ2-3; D is undetermined. This CDR3 is built from 15 residues. Germline V gene sequence: CDR1 SGHRS, CDR2 YFSETQ. V shed 1 base and J shed 2 bases, with 11 bases lying between them. The CDR3 sequence: CASSLSGPYTDTQYF. For the CDR3, the DNA is TGCGCCAGCAGCTTGTCTGGGCCTTACACAGATACGCAGTATTTT. Using reference TRBV5-1 and TRBJ2-3 for the parts outside the CDR3, the full variable domain is KAGVTQTPRYLIKTRGQQVTLSCSPISGHRSVSWYQQTPGQGLQFLFEYFSETQRNKGNFPGRFSGRQFSNSRSEMNVSTLELGDSALYLCASSLSGPYTDTQYFGPGTRLTVL.

The chain couples TRBV4-2 to TRBJ1-1; no definite D call. Germline values: CDR1 LGHNA, CDR2 YNFKEQ. The CDR3 has 13 amino acids. Trimming stripped 1 base from V and 1 base from J, with 4 bases between. The CDR3 sequence is CASSQVQNTEAFF. The CDR3 coding sequence is TGTGCCAGCAGCCAAGTTCAGAACACTGAAGCTTTCTTT.

The CDR3 DNA reads TGTGCCAGCAGTTTATTTTCGGCTCAGCTCTACGAGCAGTACTTC. Translating gives CASSLFSAQLYEQYF. This chain joins TRBV27 and TRBJ2-7; D remains ambiguous. CDR1 is MNHEY, CDR2 SMNVEV, per germline (reference sequence). The CDR3 contains 15 residues. V shed 1 base and J shed 3 bases, with 13 bases lying between them.

There are a few counts of this clonotype. CDR3 region: CASSVEALAGVTDTQYF. The CDR3 DNA reads as TGTGCCAGCAGCGTAGAGGCGCTAGCGGGAGTAACAGATACGCAGTATTTT. The rearrangement uses TRBV9 and TRBJ2-3; 10 nucleotides line up with TRBD2. Losses at the gene ends were 0 bases for V and 3 bases for J; bases not matched to a gene: 7. CDR1 is SGDLS, CDR2 YYNGEE, per germline. The CDR3 is made up of 17 amino acids. Combining the CDR3 with reference TRBV9 and TRBJ2-3 gives the whole variable domain DSGVTQTPKHLITATGQRVTLRCSPRSGDLSVYWYQQSLDQGLQFLIQYYNGEERAKGNILERFSAQQFPDLHSELNLSSLELGDSALYFCASSVEALAGVTDTQYFGPGTRLTVL.

This clonotype was observed a handful of times. This CDR3 reads CASSPWRQGAYEQYF. DNA for the CDR3: TGCGCCAGCAGCCCCTGGCGACAGGGAGCCTACGAGCAGTACTTC. The chain carries TRBV5-1 and TRBJ2-7; 7 bases match TRBD1. Trimming took 4 bases from V and 2 from J; bases not matched to a gene: 9. CDR1 is SGHRS and CDR2 is YFSETQ in the germline V gene. This CDR3 region has 15 residues.

This clonotype showed up just a few times. The chain uses TRBV9 and TRBJ2-1; perhaps TRBD2 as D (6 bases). CDR3 length: 16 amino acids. Trimming pared 6 bases from V and 1 base from J, leaving 17 bases between. Germline CDR1 and CDR2: SGDLS and YYNGEE. Here the CDR3 DNA reads TGTGCCAGCAATCGGCGCGGGGAGAGGTCCTACAATGAGCAGTTCTTC. It yields the protein CASNRRGERSYNEQFF. Drawing the rest from reference TRBV9 and TRBJ2-1, the complete variable domain is DSGVTQTPKHLITATGQRVTLRCSPRSGDLSVYWYQQSLDQGLQFLIQYYNGEERAKGNILERFSAQQFPDLHSELNLSSLELGDSALYFCASNRRGERSYNEQFFGPGTRLTVL.